The 7 T cell receptor beta chains in this list originate from one sample, sequenced in a study of identical twins. TCRdb re-derived calls from the 5' RACE reads in MiXCR, one entry per CDR3 protein. In the table there are approximately 630,000 distinct CDR3 sequences, just over 7% of which are singletons. This sample was shared with a second study, whose subject was yellow fever vaccine responses in identical twins.

Sequenced sample: PBMCs. These receptors all stem from a woman aged 18-29 years in good health.

This clonotype came up a few times. The chain is built from TRBV27 and TRBJ2-2, with 10 nucleotides matching TRBD1. CDR3 length: 15 amino acids. V lost 8 bases and J lost 4; bases outside the gene matches: 7. Germline V gives CDR1 MNHEY, CDR2 SMNVEV (reference sequence). The CDR3 protein is CASRQWTGGTGELFF. In nucleotides, the CDR3 is TGTGCCAGCCGTCAGTGGACAGGGGGCACCGGGGAGCTGTTTTTT.

The table lists this clonotype with many counts. This chain connects TRBV15 to TRBJ2-1; 11 nucleotides line up with TRBD2. This CDR3 region has 19 residues. The J segment lost 5 bases and the V segment lost 0 bases, leaving 12 bases of the junction unmatched. Germline CDR1 is LNHNV and CDR2 is YYDKDF (reference sequence). CDR3 in amino acids: CATSRDRVASGRSDNEQFF. The CDR3 DNA follows: TGTGCCACCAGCAGAGATCGGGTCGCTAGCGGGAGGTCCGACAATGAGCAGTTCTTC.

A few counts support this clonotype. The chain carries TRBV2 and TRBJ2-7; 7 nucleotides agree with TRBD2. V was pared by 4 bases and J by 8 bases, with 8 bases of the junction left unmatched. Germline V lookup: CDR1 SNHLY, CDR2 FYNNEI. CDR3 length: 13 residues. CDR3 sequence (DNA): TGTGCCAGCAGTGCACCCGGACTAGTCAAGCAGTACTTC. Its protein is CASSAPGLVKQYF.

This chain connects TRBV5-1 to TRBJ2-2; tentatively, D is TRBD1 (5 bases). V lost 0 bases to trimming and J lost 0 bases, with 15 bases between them. The CDR3 loop spans 18 amino acids. Germline V lookup: CDR1 SGHRS, CDR2 YFSETQ. The DNA of the CDR3 is TGCGCCAGCAGCTTGGGGGGCGCTGGGTCCCCGAACACCGGGGAGCTGTTTTTT. Residues: CASSLGGAGSPNTGELFF.

The sample holds many counts of this clonotype. The chain has TRBV5-1 and TRBJ2-7; a weak D match, TRBD1 (6 bases). The CDR3 spans 14 residues. The V gene's germline CDR1 is SGHRS and CDR2 YFSETQ. V was clipped by 4 bases and J by 0 bases, with 11 bases between them. This chain's CDR3 is CASSLGRGSYEQYF. The CDR3 nucleotides are TGCGCCAGCAGCCTAGGCAGGGGCTCCTACGAGCAGTACTTC.

Only a few counts were recorded for this clonotype. J is TRBJ1-2 and V is TRBV28; tentative D call: TRBD1 (5 bases). V gave up 7 bases and J gave up 4 bases, with 16 bases separating them. The CDR3 sequence is 14 residues long. Germline lookup yields CDR1 MDHEN and CDR2 SYDVKM. CDR3 sequence reads: CASTPGGTRYGYTF. Written as DNA, the CDR3 is TGTGCCAGCACCCCCGGGGGAACCCGCTATGGCTACACCTTC.

This clonotype was detected many times. The chain uses TRBV4-1 and TRBJ2-2; D not certain. CDR1 is MGHRA, CDR2 YSYEKL, per germline. Trimming took 6 bases from V and 2 from J, leaving 16 bases between them. The CDR3 has 16 amino acids. This CDR3 reads CASSLGLGSNTGELFF. CDR3 sequence (DNA): TGCGCCAGCAGTCTGGGCCTGGGTTCCAACACCGGGGAGCTGTTTTTT.